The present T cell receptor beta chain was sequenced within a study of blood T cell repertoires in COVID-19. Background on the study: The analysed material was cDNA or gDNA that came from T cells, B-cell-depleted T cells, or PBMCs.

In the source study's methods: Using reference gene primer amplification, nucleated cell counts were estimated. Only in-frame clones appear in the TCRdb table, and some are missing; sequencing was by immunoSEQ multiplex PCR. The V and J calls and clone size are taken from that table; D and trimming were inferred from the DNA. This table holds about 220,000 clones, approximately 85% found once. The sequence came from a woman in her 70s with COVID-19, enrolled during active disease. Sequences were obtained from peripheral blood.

The CDR3 region is CASSPPVLAGGPELFF. The CDR3 bases are TGTGCCAGTAGTCCCCCTGTACTAGCGGGGGGACCAGAGCTGTTTTTT. The chain joins TRBV19 to TRBJ2-2, with 12 bases lining up with TRBD2. The length of the CDR3 is 16 residues. V was pared by 5 bases and J by 11 bases, with 12 bases of the junction left unmatched. Germline V gene data show CDR1 as LNHDA and CDR2 as SQIVND (reference sequence).